Listed here are 27 T cell receptor beta chains from one sample, sequenced in a study of shared T cell receptors in the human thymus. Some clones are missing from TCRdb's copy, which holds only in-frame ones; the method was immunoSEQ multiplex PCR. This sample has 630,000 or so clones, with around 87% found just once. The sample was also reused in another study, on human thymus T cells.

The sequencing sample was made of thymocytes. The receptors were sampled from a boy under two years old with a congenital heart defect.

The chain combines TRBV25-1 with TRBJ2-7; TRBD1 is a possible D gene (5 bases). Germline V gives CDR1 MGHDK, CDR2 SYGVNS. CDR3 size: 16 residues. Trimming took 4 bases from V and 2 from J, leaving 18 bases between them. The CDR3 here is CASSGDLPMDTYEQYF. The DNA of the CDR3 is TGTGCCAGCAGTGGGGATCTACCCATGGACACCTACGAGCAGTACTTC.

The J gene is TRBJ2-5, the V gene TRBV10-2, with 14 nucleotides matching TRBD2. The V gene's germline CDR1 is WSHSY and CDR2 SAAADI. V dropped 2 bases and J dropped 3; count of bases not matched to a gene: 5. The CDR3 spans 17 residues. CDR3 amino acids: CASSELGTSGREETQYF. For the CDR3, the DNA is TGCGCCAGCAGTGAGCTAGGGACTAGCGGGAGAGAAGAGACCCAGTACTTC.

The chain links TRBV10-3 to TRBJ2-7; D might be TRBD2 (5 bases). Per germline, CDR1 ENHRY and CDR2 SYGVKD. Trimming shortened V by 3 bases and J by 5 bases, and 14 bases separated the two germline ends. The CDR3 consists of 14 residues. CDR3 bases: TGTGCCATCAGTGAACCGGGGTTTAAGAACGAGCAGTACTTC. Protein: CAISEPGFKNEQYF.

The rearrangement joins TRBV28 to TRBJ2-7, with D possibly matching TRBD1 (6 bases). The V gene lost 6 bases and the J gene lost 0 bases, with 15 bases spanning the gap. CDR1 is MDHEN, CDR2 SYDVKM, per germline. This CDR3 comprises 15 residues. The DNA of the CDR3 is TGTGCCAGCAGGTCGACAGGCAACAGCTCCTACGAGCAGTACTTC. This translates into CASRSTGNSSYEQYF.

The V and J genes are TRBV4-3 and TRBJ2-7; 9 nucleotides line up with TRBD1. Unmatched junction bases numbered 11, after V lost 4 bases and J lost 4 bases. The CDR3 is made up of 16 amino acids. Germline CDR1 and CDR2: LGHNA and YSLEER. The CDR3 protein is CASSRFNGTGFYEQYF. The CDR3 coding sequence is TGCGCCAGCAGCCGGTTTAATGGGACAGGGTTTTACGAGCAGTACTTC.

The J gene is TRBJ2-7, the V gene TRBV7-2; TRBD2 might be the D (9 bases). Trimming left V 7 bases short and J 6 bases short, with 25 bases between. Germline V gene lookup returns CDR1 SGHTA and CDR2 FQGNSA. There are 16 residues in the CDR3. CDR3 DNA sequence: TGTGCCAGCATACACAGGGGGGTAGCGGGAGTTGGCGAGCAGTACTTC. Translation: CASIHRGVAGVGEQYF.

The chain links TRBV25-1 to TRBJ2-5; D gene ambiguous. Deletions cut 4 bases from V and 1 base from J, with 4 bases between. The CDR3 runs to 12 residues. CDR1 and CDR2 (germline): MGHDK, SYGVNS. CDR3 amino acids: CASSVFQETQYF. In DNA, the CDR3 is TGTGCCAGCAGTGTATTCCAAGAGACCCAGTACTTC.

This clone was recorded once. The chain employs TRBV6-7 and TRBJ2-6, with D perhaps TRBD2 (6 bases). TRBV6-7 falls under the ORF class, with uncertain function. The germline V and J ends were trimmed by 4 bases and 0 bases, with 19 bases remaining between them. There are 19 residues in the CDR3. DNA of the CDR3: TGTGCCAGCAGTTCCCTGGAGGGCAGAACCAGCTCTGGGGCCAACGTCCTGACTTTC. Protein product: CASSSLEGRTSSGANVLTF.

This clone was found a few times. The CDR3 here is CACKLNEIGELFF. CDR3 sequence (DNA): TGTGCCTGCAAACTAAATGAGATCGGGGAGCTGTTTTTT. V usage is TRBV30 and J usage is TRBJ2-2; D gene uncertain. The CDR3 contains 13 residues. Germline CDR1 and CDR2: GTSNPN and SVGIG (reference sequence). V lost 6 bases, J lost 7 bases, and 15 bases lay in between.

The rearrangement joins TRBV28 to TRBJ1-1, with a tentative D call TRBD1 (6 bases). The CDR3 is 14 residues long. V lost 3 bases and J 7 bases, leaving 15 bases between the germline ends. Germline V CDR1 and CDR2: MDHEN, SYDVKM. CDR3 nucleotides: TGTGCCAGCAGTTTTACCGGGGGGGGCTGTGAAGCTTTCTTT. Its protein product is CASSFTGGGCEAFF.

The rearrangement joins TRBV6-1 to TRBJ2-5; D may be TRBD1 (6 bases). Germline CDR1 and CDR2: MNHNS and SASEGT. CDR3 length: 17 amino acids. Between the trimmed V and J ends, which lost 4 bases and 4 bases, there was a span of 22 bases. The CDR3 here is CASSVGHSDTWVETQYF. The CDR3 DNA is TGTGCCAGCAGTGTGGGACACTCCGACACGTGGGTAGAGACCCAGTACTTC.

Only one count was recorded for this clone. The chain has TRBV27 and TRBJ2-7; TRBD2 agrees at 13 bases. The CDR3 is 15 residues long. Germline V gene data show CDR1 as MNHEY and CDR2 as SMNVEV (reference sequence). V shed 5 bases and J 3 bases; nucleotides not matched to a gene: 4. The CDR3 loop is CASSGTSGEVYEQYF. As DNA, the CDR3 is TGTGCCAGCAGTGGGACTAGCGGGGAAGTCTACGAGCAGTACTTC.

The chain uses TRBV9 and TRBJ1-2, with D perhaps matching TRBD1 (6 bases). V lost 3 bases and J lost 6, with 18 bases in between. The germline V gene encodes CDR1 SGDLS and CDR2 YYNGEE. The CDR3 contains 15 residues. The CDR3 DNA reads TGTGCCAGCAGCGGACTGGAACAGGGCCCTAATGGCTACACCTTC. Protein sequence: CASSGLEQGPNGYTF.

Of note for this clone: Different DNA sequences within this sample yield the same CDR3. The rearrangement links TRBV30 to TRBJ2-7; TRBD2 matches at 7 bases. J lost 2 bases, V lost 3 bases, and 4 bases had no gene match. The CDR3 contains 13 residues. The germline gives CDR1 GTSNPN, CDR2 SVGIG (reference sequence). The CDR3 is CAWSLAETYEQYF. CDR3 bases: TGTGCCTGGAGCCTAGCGGAGACCTACGAGCAGTACTTC.

This chain uses TRBV5-1 with TRBJ1-1; 8 nucleotides match TRBD1. Trimming took 5 bases from V and 5 from J; bases not matched to a gene: 8. The CDR3 totals 14 residues. Per the germline V gene, CDR1 is SGHRS and CDR2 is YFSETQ. The CDR3 region has the DNA TGCGCCAGCAGTCAGAGGACAGGGAGGACTGAAGCTTTCTTT. Amino acids: CASSQRTGRTEAFF.

This chain uses TRBV12-5 with TRBJ1-1, with 9 bases identical to TRBD1. Trimming took 2 bases from V and 5 from J; bases not matched to a gene: 12. Per the germline V gene, CDR1 is LGHNT and CDR2 is FRNRAP. The length of the CDR3 is 17 residues. The CDR3 reads CASGLTPGQGRGTEAFF. CDR3 nucleotide sequence: TGTGCTAGTGGTTTGACTCCGGGACAGGGACGGGGGACTGAAGCTTTCTTT.

V gene TRBV5-6 combines with J gene TRBJ2-7; 9 nucleotides agree with TRBD2. Unmatched junction bases numbered 6, after V lost 0 bases and J lost 2 bases. The CDR3 runs 16 residues. Germline lookup yields CDR1 SGHDT and CDR2 YYEEEE. CDR3 nucleotides: TGTGCCAGCAGCTTGGCGTATAGCGGGAGAACCTACGAGCAGTACTTC. Translated: CASSLAYSGRTYEQYF.

This chain uses TRBV4-3 with TRBJ1-1; 9 bases are shared with TRBD1. With V trimmed by 6 bases and J by 0 bases, 11 bases remained unmatched. CDR1 is LGHNA, CDR2 YSLEER, per germline. The CDR3 extends over 17 amino acids. Here the CDR3 DNA reads TGCGCCAGCAGTCGATCCGGGACAGGGAAGATGAACACTGAAGCTTTCTTT. It translates to CASSRSGTGKMNTEAFF.

The chain couples TRBV27 to TRBJ2-1; a possible D gene is TRBD2 (5 bases). From germline, CDR1 is MNHEY and CDR2 SMNVEV (reference sequence). V shed 5 bases and J shed 10 bases, with 27 bases lying between them. This CDR3 has 17 amino acids. CDR3 DNA: TGTGCCAGCAGTGCCAGAATCCCGGGATACAAACTCCCCGAGCAGTTCTTC. This gives the protein CASSARIPGYKLPEQFF.

The chain employs TRBV7-2 and TRBJ1-1; 7 positions agree with TRBD1. V lost 2 bases to trimming and J lost 5 bases; unmatched junction nucleotides: 11. In germline, CDR1 is SGHTA, CDR2 FQGNSA. The CDR3 sequence is 16 residues long. The CDR3 is CASSLKGAGGGTEAFF. Here the CDR3 DNA reads TGTGCCAGCAGCTTAAAGGGGGCGGGAGGAGGGACTGAAGCTTTCTTT.

The chain has TRBV27 and TRBJ2-1; the D gene is possibly TRBD2 (5 bases). The ends were cut back, 7 bases at V and 0 bases at J, with 16 bases in the middle. The V gene's germline CDR1 is MNHEY and CDR2 SMNVEV (reference sequence). The CDR3 is made up of 16 amino acids. The CDR3 nucleotides read TGTGCCAGCACTAACTCGAGGACTCACTCCTACAATGAGCAGTTCTTC. This codes for CASTNSRTHSYNEQFF.

V gene TRBV7-2 combines with J gene TRBJ1-5; TRBD1 agrees at 9 bases. Germline CDR1 reads SGHTA; CDR2 reads FQGNSA. The V and J ends lost 1 base and 3 bases, in that order; junction bases with no gene match: 13. The CDR3 has 19 amino acids. CDR3 region: CASSLGRQTGGIVNQPQHF. The CDR3 DNA is TGTGCCAGCAGCTTAGGACGACAGACAGGGGGAATTGTCAATCAGCCCCAGCATTTT.

This rearrangement joins TRBV11-2 to TRBJ2-7; the match to TRBD1 covers 10 bases. CDR3 size: 18 residues. Germline CDR1 reads SGHAT; CDR2 reads FQNNGV. The V and J ends lost 3 bases and 4 bases, in that order; junction bases with no gene match: 15. The CDR3 coding sequence is TGTGCCAGCAGCTTTAGGGACAGGGGACCGACCTGGCCTTACGAGCAGTACTTC. It encodes CASSFRDRGPTWPYEQYF.

V and J are TRBV6-4 and TRBJ1-6; D remains unclear. V gave up 2 bases and J gave up 5 bases, with 10 bases separating them. This CDR3 contains 15 residues. Germline V gene sequence: CDR1 MRHNA, CDR2 SNTAGT. CDR3 in amino acids: CASSDTGRNNSPLHF. CDR3 DNA: TGTGCCAGCAGTGACACGGGGAGGAATAATTCACCCCTCCACTTT.

The rearrangement uses TRBV5-1 and TRBJ1-4; TRBD1 is a possible D gene (6 bases). The CDR3 runs 16 residues. Germline lookup yields CDR1 SGHRS and CDR2 YFSETQ. Trimming removed 0 bases from V and 8 bases from J, with 17 bases in between. The CDR3, as DNA: TGCGCCAGCAGCTTGGGGCCGACAGGCCTTCGCGAAAAACTGTTTTTT. This gives the protein CASSLGPTGLREKLFF.

The V gene is TRBV4-3, the J gene TRBJ2-7, with a possible D match to TRBD1 (6 bases). Germline CDR1 and CDR2: LGHNA and YSLEER. The ends were cut back, 4 bases at V and 5 bases at J, with 24 bases in the middle. The CDR3 contains 17 residues. The CDR3 sequence is CASSRTDRGSNPNEQYF. The CDR3 DNA is TGCGCCAGCAGCCGCACGGATAGGGGGAGCAATCCCAACGAGCAGTACTTC.

The chain links TRBV29-1 to TRBJ2-3; 11 nucleotides align to TRBD2. The V and J ends lost 8 bases and 1 base, in that order; junction bases with no gene match: 5. The CDR3 spans 14 residues. Germline V CDR1 and CDR2: SQVTM, ANQGSEA. The CDR3 region is CSPEGLAGTDTQYF. In DNA, the CDR3 is TGCAGCCCAGAGGGACTAGCGGGCACAGATACGCAGTATTTT.